This T cell receptor beta chain was captured by sequencing in a study of cytomegalovirus exposure and HLA in healthy donors. Whole-study findings and limits: TRBV6-2, TRBV6-3 and some other V segments were excluded as indistinguishable. Analysis performed later found over 15,000 TCR beta sequences associated with HLA alleles at 0.05 false discovery rate. Cytomegalovirus-associated TCR beta chains were listed, numbering some 150. TCR beta V- and J-gene trimming, according to a later analysis, was linked to a missense DCLRE1C variant.

V dropped 3 bases and J dropped 4 bases, with 8 bases sitting between them. This CDR3 comprises 13 residues. CDR1 and CDR2 from the germline V gene are MDHEN and SYDVKM. The PCR employed 60 Vbeta primers together with 13 Jbeta primers. TCRdb keeps only in-frame clones here, not all; method: immunoSEQ multiplex PCR. The table has roughly 200,000 clones, roughly 80% seen once. As for this clone: Its matching antigen is unknown.

The receptor comes from a woman aged 18-29 years in good health and CMV-seronegative. The chain carries TRBV28 and TRBJ2-3; D is perhaps TRBD2 (7 bases). The sequenced material came from PBMCs. CDR3 nucleotide sequence: TGTGCCAGCAGTTTGCGGGGGCCAGATACGCAGTATTTT. Protein sequence: CASSLRGPDTQYF.